The 6 T cell receptor gamma chains below all came from one sample that was sequenced in a study of gamma-delta chains in newborns, infants, children. TCRdb re-processed the reads via CATT. Of under 1,400 gamma-chain clones in the sample, less than 2.5% were seen once. Sequencing was done on a sample of blood. Source of these receptors: a child who was a newborn, infant or young child, either healthy, febrile or measles-vaccinated (not recorded which).

The V call is TRGV9, the J call TRGJP. Germline loops: CDR1 GITISATS, CDR2 ISYDGTV (reference sequence). The CDR3 runs 15 residues. V was clipped by 0 bases and J by 11 bases; unmatched bases: 4. The CDR3 bases are TGTGCCTTGTGGGAGGTGAAGGTGGGCAAAAAAATCAAGGTATTT. Protein product: CALWEVKVGKKIKVF.

Worth noting for this clone: The TCRdb record carries a much larger clone's protein, which differs from this DNA's translation at residue 8; a read error is the likely cause, and the protein listed here is the DNA translation. The gene calls are TRGV9 and TRGJP. Unmatched junction bases numbered 4, after V lost 0 bases and J lost 8 bases. In germline, CDR1 is GITISATS, CDR2 ISYDGTV (reference sequence). This CDR3 comprises 16 residues. The CDR3 sequence: CALWEVLKLGKKIKVF. DNA of the CDR3: TGTGCCTTGTGGGAGGTGCTGAAGTTGGGCAAAAAAATCAAGGTATTT.

About this clone: A much larger clone sits a single nucleotide away, making a read error possible. V gene TRGV9 combines with J gene TRGJP. The germline V gene encodes CDR1 GITISATS and CDR2 ISYDGTV (reference sequence). The CDR3 runs to 18 residues. CDR3 nucleotides: TGTGCCTCGTGGGAGCCACCAGCTCAAGAGTTGGGCAAAAAAATCAAGGTATTT. Translating it yields CASWEPPAQELGKKIKVF.

Comments on this clone: This clone may be a read error of a much larger clone one base away. The sample has other DNA sequences that encode this CDR3 too. This chain links TRGV9 with TRGJP. CDR1 GITISATS and CDR2 ISYDGTV come from the germline V gene (reference sequence). The junction had 5 bases not matched to a gene; V was cut back by 5 bases and J by 7 bases. The CDR3 runs 15 residues. DNA of the CDR3: TGTGCCTTGTGGGTTCAGGAGTTGGGCAAAAAAATCAAGGTATTT. Protein product: CALWVQELGKKIKVF.

To note about this clone: Other DNA sequences of this sample code for an identical CDR3. The rearrangement uses TRGV9 and TRGJP. CDR1 is GITISATS and CDR2 is ISYDGTV in the germline V gene (reference sequence). There are 17 residues in the CDR3. Trimming removed 0 bases from V and 7 bases from J; junction bases left unmatched: 6. Here the CDR3 DNA reads TGTGCCTTGTGGGAGGTGCGTGTGGAGTTGGGCAAAAAAATCAAGGTATTT. Translated: CALWEVRVELGKKIKVF.

This clone has more than one count but fewer than ten. The junction does not match germline at one end; this may be a read error. The chain uses TRGV3 and TRGJ1 or TRGJ2. The CDR3 is 11 residues long. Germline CDR1 and CDR2: VTNTFY and YDVSTARD (reference sequence). CDR3 loop: CATWEDYKRLF. For the CDR3, the DNA is TGTGCCACCTGGGAAGATTATAAGAGACTCTTT.